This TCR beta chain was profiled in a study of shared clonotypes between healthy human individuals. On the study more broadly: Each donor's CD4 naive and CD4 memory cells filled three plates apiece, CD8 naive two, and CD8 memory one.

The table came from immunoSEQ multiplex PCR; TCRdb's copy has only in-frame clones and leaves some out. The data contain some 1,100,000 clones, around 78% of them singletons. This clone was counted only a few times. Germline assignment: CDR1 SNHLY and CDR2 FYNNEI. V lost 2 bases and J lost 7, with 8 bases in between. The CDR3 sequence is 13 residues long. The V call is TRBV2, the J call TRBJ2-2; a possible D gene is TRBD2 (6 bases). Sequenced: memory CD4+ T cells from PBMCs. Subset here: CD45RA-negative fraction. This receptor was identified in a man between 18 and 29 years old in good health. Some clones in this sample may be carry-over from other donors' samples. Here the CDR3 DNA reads TGTGCCAGCAGTGAACGGGAGCGCGGGGAGCTGTTTTTT. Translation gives CASSERERGELFF.